This T cell receptor (beta chain) was captured in a study of CXCR3-negative and CXCR3-positive naive CD8 T cells. Whole-study results and caveats: High diversity, comparable across both naive subsets, contrasted with much lower diversity in memory CD8+ cells. TRB CDR3s of CXCR3-positive naive cells were more hydrophobic than those of CXCR3-negative naive cells.

Details on this clonotype: The antigen is not known.

In germline, CDR1 is SEHNR, CDR2 FQNEAQ (reference sequence). CDR3 length: 12 residues. Naive CD8+ T cells had a CD45RO-CCR7+CD27+CD95- phenotype. It was by 5' RACE with UMI labels that the TRB cDNA libraries were prepared. TCRdb re-called the 5' RACE reads and catalogs CDR3 proteins one per entry, DNA excluded. Its clone listing holds fewer than 6,000 distinct CDR3 sequences. The rearrangement uses TRBV7-9 and TRBJ1-6. Sequencing was done on a sample of naive CXCR3+ CD8+ T cells from blood. The sample's subset: CD45RO-CCR7+CD27+CD95- naive CD8+ T cells expressing CXCR3 (TNR3+). This clonotype was sampled from a human donor in good health. Some clones in this sample may be carry-over from other donors' samples. Here the CDR3 reads CASSPLKSPLHF.